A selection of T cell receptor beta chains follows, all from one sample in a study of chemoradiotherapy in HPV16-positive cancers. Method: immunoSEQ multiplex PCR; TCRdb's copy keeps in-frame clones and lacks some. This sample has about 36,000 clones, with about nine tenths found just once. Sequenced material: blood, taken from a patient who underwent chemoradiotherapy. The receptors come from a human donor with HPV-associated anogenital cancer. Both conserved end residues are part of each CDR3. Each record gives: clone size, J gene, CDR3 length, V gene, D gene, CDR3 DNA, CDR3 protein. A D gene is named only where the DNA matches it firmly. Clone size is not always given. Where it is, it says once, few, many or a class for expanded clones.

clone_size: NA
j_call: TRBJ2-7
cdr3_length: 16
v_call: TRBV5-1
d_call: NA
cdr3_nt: TGCGCCAGCAGCTTGGCTAGGGGTAATACGCCCTACGAGCAGTACTTC
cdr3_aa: CASSLARGNTPYEQYF

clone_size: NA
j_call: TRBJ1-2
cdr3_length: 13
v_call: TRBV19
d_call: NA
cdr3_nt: TGTGCCAGTAGTATAGCTGTGGACTATGGCTACACCTTC
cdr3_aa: CASSIAVDYGYTF

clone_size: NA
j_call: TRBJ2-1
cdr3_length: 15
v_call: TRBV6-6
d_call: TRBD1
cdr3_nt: TGTGCCAGCAGTTACTCGGGACAGCAAACCAATGAGCAGTTCTTC
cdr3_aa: CASSYSGQQTNEQFF

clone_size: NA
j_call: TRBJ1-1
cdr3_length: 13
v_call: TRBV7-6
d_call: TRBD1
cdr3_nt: TGTGCCAGCAGCCGGGACAGGGAGGGTGAAGCTTTCTTT
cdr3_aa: CASSRDREGEAFF

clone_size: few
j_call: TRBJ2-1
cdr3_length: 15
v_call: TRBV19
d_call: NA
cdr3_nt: TGTGCCAGTTCGTCCCGGACTGCCTCCTACAATGAGCAGTTCTTC
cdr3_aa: CASSSRTASYNEQFF

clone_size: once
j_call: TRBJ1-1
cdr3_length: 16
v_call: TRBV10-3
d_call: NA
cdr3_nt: TGTGCCATCAGTGAGCATGGGGGGGAAGGAGGTACTGAAGCTTTCTTT
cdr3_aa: CAISEHGGEGGTEAFF

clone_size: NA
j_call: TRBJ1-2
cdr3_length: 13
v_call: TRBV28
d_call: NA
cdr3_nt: TGTGCCAGCAGGGGTCGAGGGAACTATGGCTACACCTTC
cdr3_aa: CASRGRGNYGYTF

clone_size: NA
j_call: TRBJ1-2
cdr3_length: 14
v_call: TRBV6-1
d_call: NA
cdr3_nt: TGTGCCAGCAGTGAATGGGGCAGGGTAGAAGGCTACACCTTC
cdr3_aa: CASSEWGRVEGYTF

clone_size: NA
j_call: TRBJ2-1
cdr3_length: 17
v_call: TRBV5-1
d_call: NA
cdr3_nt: TGCGCCAGCAGCTTGAGCCGGGACCCCGGACTGTACAATGAGCAGTTCTTC
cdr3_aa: CASSLSRDPGLYNEQFF

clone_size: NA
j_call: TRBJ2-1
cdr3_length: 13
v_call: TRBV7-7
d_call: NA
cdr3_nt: TGTGCCAGCAGCTTATACCAGGGTTATGAGCAGTTCTTC
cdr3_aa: CASSLYQGYEQFF

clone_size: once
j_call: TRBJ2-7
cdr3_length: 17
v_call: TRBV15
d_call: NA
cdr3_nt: TGTGCCACCAGCAGAGATCACTTCCGGGACGGATCGAACGAGCAGTACTTC
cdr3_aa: CATSRDHFRDGSNEQYF

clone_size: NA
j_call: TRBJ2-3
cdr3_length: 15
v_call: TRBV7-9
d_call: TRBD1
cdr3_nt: TGTGCCAGCAGCTCCTCCTGGACAGGAACAGATACGCAGTATTTT
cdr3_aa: CASSSSWTGTDTQYF

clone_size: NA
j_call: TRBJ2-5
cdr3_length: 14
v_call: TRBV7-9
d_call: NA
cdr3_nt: TGTGCCAGCAGCTTAGTCCGGGGCGGGGAGACCCAGTACTTC
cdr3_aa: CASSLVRGGETQYF

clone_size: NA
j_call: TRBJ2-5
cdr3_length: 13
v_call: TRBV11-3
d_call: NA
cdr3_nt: TGTGCCAGCAGTTCGGGGTCCTCAGAGACCCAGTACTTC
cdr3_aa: CASSSGSSETQYF

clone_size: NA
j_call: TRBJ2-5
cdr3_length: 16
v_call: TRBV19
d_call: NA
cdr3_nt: TGTGCCAGTAGTATTACGGTAATGGGGTTAGGAGAGACCCAGTACTTC
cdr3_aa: CASSITVMGLGETQYF

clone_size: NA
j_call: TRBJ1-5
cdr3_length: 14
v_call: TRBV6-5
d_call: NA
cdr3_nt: TGTGCCAGCAGCCCGACAGGCCATAATCAGCCCCAGCATTTT
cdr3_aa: CASSPTGHNQPQHF

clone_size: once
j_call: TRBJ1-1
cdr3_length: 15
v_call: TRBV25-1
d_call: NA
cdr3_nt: TGTGCCAGCAGTGAATATGGGACTGGAGGCACTGAAGCTTTCTTT
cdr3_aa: CASSEYGTGGTEAFF

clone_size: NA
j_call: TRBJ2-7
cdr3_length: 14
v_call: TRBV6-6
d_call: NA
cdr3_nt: TGTGCCAGCAGTTACGCCGGGGGTGACTACGAGCAGTACTTC
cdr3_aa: CASSYAGGDYEQYF

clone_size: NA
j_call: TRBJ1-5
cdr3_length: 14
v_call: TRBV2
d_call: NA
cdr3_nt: TGTGCCAGCAGTGCCACAGATAGCAATCAGCCCCAGCATTTT
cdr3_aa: CASSATDSNQPQHF

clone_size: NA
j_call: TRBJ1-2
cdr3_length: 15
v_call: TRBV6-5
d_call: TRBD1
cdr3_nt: TGTGCCAGCAGTTACTCGGGGACAGGGCCATATGGCTACACCTTC
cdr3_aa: CASSYSGTGPYGYTF

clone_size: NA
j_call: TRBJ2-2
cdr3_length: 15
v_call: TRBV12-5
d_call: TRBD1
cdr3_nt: TGTGCTAGTGGTCTGGACAGGGGGACCACCGGGGAGCTGTTTTTT
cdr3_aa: CASGLDRGTTGELFF

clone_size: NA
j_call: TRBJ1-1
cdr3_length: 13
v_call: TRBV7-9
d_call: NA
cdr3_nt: TGTGCCAGCAGCTTGTCAGAGAACACTGAAGCTTTCTTT
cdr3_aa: CASSLSENTEAFF

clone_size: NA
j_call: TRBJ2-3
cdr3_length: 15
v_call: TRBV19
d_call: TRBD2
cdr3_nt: TGTGCCAGTAGGAGACTAGCGGGGGGTGGAGATACGCAGTATTTT
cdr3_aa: CASRRLAGGGDTQYF

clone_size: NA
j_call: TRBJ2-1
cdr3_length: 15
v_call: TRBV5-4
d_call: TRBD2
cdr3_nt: TGTGCCAGCAGCTTTGGTAGCGGGAATTACAATGAGCAGTTCTTC
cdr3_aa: CASSFGSGNYNEQFF

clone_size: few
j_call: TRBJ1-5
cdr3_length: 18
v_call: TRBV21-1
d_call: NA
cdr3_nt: TGTGCCAGCAGCCCGGACATTGAAATTTTTTATAGCAATCAGCCCCAGCATTTT
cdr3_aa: CASSPDIEIFYSNQPQHF

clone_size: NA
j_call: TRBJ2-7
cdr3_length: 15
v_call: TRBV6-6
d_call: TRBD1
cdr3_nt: TGTGCCAGCAGCCGGGATGAGGACAGGGACTACGAGCAGTACTTC
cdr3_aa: CASSRDEDRDYEQYF

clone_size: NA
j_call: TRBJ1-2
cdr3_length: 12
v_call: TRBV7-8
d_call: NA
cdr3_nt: TGTGCCAGCATTCGATTGGAGGGTGGCTACACCTTC
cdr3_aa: CASIRLEGGYTF

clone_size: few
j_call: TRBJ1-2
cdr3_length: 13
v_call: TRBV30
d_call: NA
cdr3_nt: TGTGCCGGTACAGAGATGAACAACTATGGCTACACCTTC
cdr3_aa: CAGTEMNNYGYTF

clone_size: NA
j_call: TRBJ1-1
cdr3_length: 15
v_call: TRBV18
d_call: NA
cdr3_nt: TGTGCCAGCTCCCCCGTGGCGGAATTGGGCACTGAAGCTTTCTTT
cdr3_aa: CASSPVAELGTEAFF

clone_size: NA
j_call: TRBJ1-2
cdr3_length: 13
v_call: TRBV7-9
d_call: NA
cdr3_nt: TGTGCCAGCAGCTTCGGGGGTAACTATGGCTACACCTTC
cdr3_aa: CASSFGGNYGYTF

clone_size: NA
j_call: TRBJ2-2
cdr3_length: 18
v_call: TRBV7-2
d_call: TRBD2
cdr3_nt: TGTGCCAGCAGCTTAGAGCGGGGGGGGAATAAGTGGACCGGGGAGCTGTTTTTT
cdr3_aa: CASSLERGGNKWTGELFF

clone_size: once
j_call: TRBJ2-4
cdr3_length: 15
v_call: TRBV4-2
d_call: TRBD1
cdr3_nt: TGTGCCAGCAGCCAGGCACAGGGGATCAAAAACATTCAGTACTTC
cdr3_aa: CASSQAQGIKNIQYF

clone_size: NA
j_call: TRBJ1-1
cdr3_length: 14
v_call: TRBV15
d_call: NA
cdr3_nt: TGTGCCACCAGCAGAGGGGGAGCGGACACTGAAGCTTTCTTT
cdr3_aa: CATSRGGADTEAFF

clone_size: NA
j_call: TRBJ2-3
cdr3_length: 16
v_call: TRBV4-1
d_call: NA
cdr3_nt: TGCGCCAGCAGCCAAGGAGGGAACTACGACCTAGATACGCAGTATTTT
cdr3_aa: CASSQGGNYDLDTQYF

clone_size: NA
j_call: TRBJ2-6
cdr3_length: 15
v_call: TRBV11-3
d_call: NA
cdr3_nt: TGTGCCAGCAGCCACAGGGATGCTGGGGCCAACGTCCTGACTTTC
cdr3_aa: CASSHRDAGANVLTF

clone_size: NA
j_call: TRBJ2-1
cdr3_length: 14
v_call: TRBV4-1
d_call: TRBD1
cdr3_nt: TGCGCCAGCAGCCGTCGGACAGGGGACAATGAGCAGTTCTTC
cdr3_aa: CASSRRTGDNEQFF

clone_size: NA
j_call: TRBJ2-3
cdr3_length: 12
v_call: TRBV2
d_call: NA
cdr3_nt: TGTGCCAGGGGGAGCTCCACAGATACGCAGTATTTT
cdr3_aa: CARGSSTDTQYF

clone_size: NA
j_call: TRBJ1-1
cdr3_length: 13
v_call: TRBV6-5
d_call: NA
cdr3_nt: TGTGCCAGCAGTTACGCAGGGCGTACTGAAGCTTTCTTT
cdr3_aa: CASSYAGRTEAFF

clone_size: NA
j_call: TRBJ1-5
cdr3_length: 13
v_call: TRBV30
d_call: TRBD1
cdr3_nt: TGTGCCTGGAGTCAGGGGGCGGGTCAGCCCCAGCATTTT
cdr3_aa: CAWSQGAGQPQHF

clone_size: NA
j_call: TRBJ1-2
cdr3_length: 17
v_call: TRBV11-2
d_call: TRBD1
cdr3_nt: TGTGCCAGCAGCTTAAGGGGTGTGGACAGGGGGTTAGGAGGCTACACCTTC
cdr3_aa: CASSLRGVDRGLGGYTF

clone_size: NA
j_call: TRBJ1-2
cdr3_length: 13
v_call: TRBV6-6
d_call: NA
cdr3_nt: TGTGCCAGCGGGGCAGGCATAAACTATGGCTACACCTTC
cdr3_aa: CASGAGINYGYTF

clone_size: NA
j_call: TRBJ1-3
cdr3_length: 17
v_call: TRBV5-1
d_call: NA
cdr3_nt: TGCGCCAGCAGCTTCCCTGGGGGGGCGTACTCTGGAAACACCATATATTTT
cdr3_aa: CASSFPGGAYSGNTIYF

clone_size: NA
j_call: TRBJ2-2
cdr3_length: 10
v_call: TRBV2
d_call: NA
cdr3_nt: TGTGCCAGCATGGCGGGGGAGCTGTTTTTT
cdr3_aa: CASMAGELFF

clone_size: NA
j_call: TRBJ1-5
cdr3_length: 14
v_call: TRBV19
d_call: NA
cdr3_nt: TGTGCCAGTAGTATAATCCGTCTCAATCAGCCCCAGCATTTT
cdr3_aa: CASSIIRLNQPQHF

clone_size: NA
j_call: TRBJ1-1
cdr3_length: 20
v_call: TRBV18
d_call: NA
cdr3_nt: TGTGCCAGCTCACTGAGGATGCTACCCGCCGCAAGGGGCGTGAACACTGAAGCTTTCTTT
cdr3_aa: CASSLRMLPAARGVNTEAFF

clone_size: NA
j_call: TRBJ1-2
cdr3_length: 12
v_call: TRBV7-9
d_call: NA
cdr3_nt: TGTGCCAGCAGCAAGAACAGCTATGGCTACACCTTC
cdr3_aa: CASSKNSYGYTF